This is a list of T cell receptor beta chains from one sample in a study of cytomegalovirus exposure and HLA in healthy donors. The repertoire was sequenced with immunoSEQ multiplex PCR; TCRdb's copy has only in-frame clones and lacks some. The sample includes 180,000 or so clones, roughly 80% of them seen just once. Sequencing input: PBMCs. Every receptor here comes from a woman in her thirties or forties in good health and CMV-seropositive. CDR3s leave out the opening cysteine and the closing phenylalanine or tryptophan. Each record gives: J gene, V gene, CDR3 protein.

TRBJ1-1 TRBV19 ASSSDRGTEAF
TRBJ2-2 TRBV6-5 ASSYLGLQMGELF
TRBJ2-7 TRBV27 ASSLFLPGSGYEQY
TRBJ2-7 TRBV5-4 ASSCPEGQVNPHYEQY
TRBJ2-7 TRBV15 ATSRLAGATYEQY
TRBJ1-5 TRBV30 AWSLGGGQPQH
TRBJ2-5 TRBV11-2 ASSLAGGRETQY
TRBJ1-1 TRBV27 ASSKQGESGEAF
TRBJ1-2 TRBV28 ASSGQGDANYGYT
TRBJ2-2 TRBV4-1 ASSQVGTGVRELF
TRBJ1-5 TRBV4-2 ASSQDSQPQH
TRBJ1-5 TRBV28 ASNRGEYQPQH
TRBJ1-1 TRBV19 ASSRQGSGEEAF
TRBJ1-4 TRBV2 ASSELGTANEKLF
TRBJ1-1 TRBV19 ASTKDRPNTEAF
TRBJ2-7 TRBV11-3 ASSPVGESSYEQY
TRBJ2-5 TRBV4-1 ASSQQLAAPETQY
TRBJ2-7 TRBV11-2 ASSLGLAVYEQY
TRBJ2-3 TRBV5-1 ASSLAIAGTDTQY
TRBJ1-2 TRBV29-1 SVQGGIYGYT
TRBJ2-5 TRBV28 ASSLWTGGSETQY
TRBJ2-6 TRBV19 ASSPLQGSGANVLT
TRBJ2-4 TRBV6-1 ASSEARSGATKNIQY
TRBJ1-1 TRBV6-5 ASSLTPTGENTEAF
TRBJ2-1 TRBV15 ATSAKSGRGTYNEQF
TRBJ2-5 TRBV30 AWNTGGRETQY
NA TRBV6-6 ASSYYYEQY
TRBJ2-7 TRBV28 ASSLFGGPYEQY
TRBJ2-7 TRBV5-1 ASRVLGTGSEQY